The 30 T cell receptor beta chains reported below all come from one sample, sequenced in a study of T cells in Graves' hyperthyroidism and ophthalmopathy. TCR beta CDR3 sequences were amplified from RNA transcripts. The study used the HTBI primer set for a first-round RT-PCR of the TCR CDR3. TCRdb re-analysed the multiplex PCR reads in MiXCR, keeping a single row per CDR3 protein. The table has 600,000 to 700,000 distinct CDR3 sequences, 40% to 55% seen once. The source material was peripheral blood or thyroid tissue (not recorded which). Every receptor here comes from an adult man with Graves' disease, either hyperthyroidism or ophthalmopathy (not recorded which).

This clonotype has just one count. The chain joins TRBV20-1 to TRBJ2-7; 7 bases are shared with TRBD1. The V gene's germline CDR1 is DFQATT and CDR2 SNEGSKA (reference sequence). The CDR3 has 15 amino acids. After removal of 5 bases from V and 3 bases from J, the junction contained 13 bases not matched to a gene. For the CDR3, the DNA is TGCAGTGCTGGAGGACCGATCGACAGGGACTACGAGCAGTACTTC. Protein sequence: CSAGGPIDRDYEQYF.

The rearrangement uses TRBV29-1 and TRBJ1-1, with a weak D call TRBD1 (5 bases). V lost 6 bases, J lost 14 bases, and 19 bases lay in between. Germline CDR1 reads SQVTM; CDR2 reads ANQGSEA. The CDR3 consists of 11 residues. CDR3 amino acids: CSVAQVKGQFF. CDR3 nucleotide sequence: TGCAGCGTCGCCCAAGTAAAGGGGCAGTTCTTT.

The CDR3 sequence: CATSRERGPSNQPLHF. Written as DNA, the CDR3 is TGTGCCACCAGCAGAGAACGGGGGCCTAGCAATCAGCCCCTCCACTTT. The chain recombines TRBV15 with TRBJ1-6; D may be TRBD1 (6 bases). The V gene lost 0 bases and the J gene lost 13 bases, with 19 bases spanning the gap. The CDR3 spans 16 residues. CDR1 LNHNV and CDR2 YYDKDF come from the germline V gene (reference sequence).

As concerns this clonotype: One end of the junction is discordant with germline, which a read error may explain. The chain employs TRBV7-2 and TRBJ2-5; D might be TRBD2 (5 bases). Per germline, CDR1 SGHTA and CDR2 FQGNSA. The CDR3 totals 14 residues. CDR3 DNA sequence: TGCGCCAGCAGCCAAAAACTAGGAGGAGAGACCCAGTACTTC. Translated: CASSQKLGGETQYF.

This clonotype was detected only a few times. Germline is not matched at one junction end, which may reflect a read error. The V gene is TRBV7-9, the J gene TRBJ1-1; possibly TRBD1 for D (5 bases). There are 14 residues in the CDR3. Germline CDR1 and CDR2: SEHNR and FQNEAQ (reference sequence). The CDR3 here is CASSLSLGDTEAFF. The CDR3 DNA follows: TGCGCCAGCAGCTTGTCCTTGGGGGACACTGAAGCTTTCTTT.

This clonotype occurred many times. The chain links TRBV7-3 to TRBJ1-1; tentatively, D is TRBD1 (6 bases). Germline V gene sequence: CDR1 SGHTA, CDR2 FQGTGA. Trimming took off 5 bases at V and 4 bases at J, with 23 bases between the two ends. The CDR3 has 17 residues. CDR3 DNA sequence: TGTGCCAGCAGCCCGACCCACGGGGGGCTGATGGGCACTGAAGCTTTCTTT. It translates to CASSPTHGGLMGTEAFF.

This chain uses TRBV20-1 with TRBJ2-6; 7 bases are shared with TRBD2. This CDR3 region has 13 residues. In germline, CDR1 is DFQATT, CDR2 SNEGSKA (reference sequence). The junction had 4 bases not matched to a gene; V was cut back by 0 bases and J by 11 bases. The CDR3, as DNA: TGCAGTGCTAGAGATGCGGGAGTCGACGTCCTGACTTTC. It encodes CSARDAGVDVLTF.

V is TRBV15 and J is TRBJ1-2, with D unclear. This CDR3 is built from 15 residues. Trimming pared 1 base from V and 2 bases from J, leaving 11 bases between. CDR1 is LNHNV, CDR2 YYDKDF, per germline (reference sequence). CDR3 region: CATSRGENLNYGYTF. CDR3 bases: TGTGCCACCAGCAGAGGGGAGAATTTAAACTATGGCTACACCTTC.

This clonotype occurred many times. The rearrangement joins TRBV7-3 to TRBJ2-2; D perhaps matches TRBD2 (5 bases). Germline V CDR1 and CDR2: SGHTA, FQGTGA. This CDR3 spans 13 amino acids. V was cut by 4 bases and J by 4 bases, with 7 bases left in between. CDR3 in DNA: TGTGCCAGCAGCTATAGCGTCACCGGGGAGCTGTTTTTT. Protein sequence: CASSYSVTGELFF.

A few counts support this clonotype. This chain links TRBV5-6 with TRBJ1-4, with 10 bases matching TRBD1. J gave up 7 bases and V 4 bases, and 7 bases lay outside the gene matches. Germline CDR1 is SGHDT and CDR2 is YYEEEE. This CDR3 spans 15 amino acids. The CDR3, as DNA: TGTGCCAGCAGCGTGACCGGGACAGGGGTTGAAAAACTGTTTTTT. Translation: CASSVTGTGVEKLFF.

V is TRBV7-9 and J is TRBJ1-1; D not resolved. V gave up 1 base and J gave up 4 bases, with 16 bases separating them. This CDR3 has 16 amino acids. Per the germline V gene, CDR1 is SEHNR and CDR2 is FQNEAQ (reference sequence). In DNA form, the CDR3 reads TGTGCCAGCAGCTTAGAGGCGCGAGGTTTGGGCACTGAAGCTTTCTTT. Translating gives CASSLEARGLGTEAFF. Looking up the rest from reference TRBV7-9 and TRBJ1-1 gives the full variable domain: DTGVSQNPRHKITKRGQNVTFRCDPISEHNRLYWYRQTLGQGPEFLTYFQNEAQLEKSRLLSDRFSAERPKGSFSTLEIQRTEQGDSAMYLCASSLEARGLGTEAFFGQGTRLTVV.

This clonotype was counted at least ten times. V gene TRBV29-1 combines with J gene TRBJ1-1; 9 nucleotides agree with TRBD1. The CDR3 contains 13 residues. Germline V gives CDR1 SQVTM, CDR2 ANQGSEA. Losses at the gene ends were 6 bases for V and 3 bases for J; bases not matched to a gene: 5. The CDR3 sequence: CSVGDRVDTEAFF. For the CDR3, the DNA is TGCAGCGTGGGGGACAGGGTGGACACTGAAGCTTTCTTT.

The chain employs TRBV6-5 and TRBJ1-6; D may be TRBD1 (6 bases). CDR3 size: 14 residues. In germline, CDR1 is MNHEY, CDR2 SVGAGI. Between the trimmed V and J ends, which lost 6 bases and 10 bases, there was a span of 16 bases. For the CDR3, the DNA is TGTGCCAGCAGGGCAGAGGGGGGTCGGTCACCCCTCCACTTT. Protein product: CASRAEGGRSPLHF.

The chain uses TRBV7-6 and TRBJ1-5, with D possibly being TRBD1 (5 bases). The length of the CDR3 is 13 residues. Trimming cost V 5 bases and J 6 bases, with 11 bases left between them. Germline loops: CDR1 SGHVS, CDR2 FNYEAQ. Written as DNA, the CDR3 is TGTGCCAGCAGCCGGGACGGGGTTCAGCCCCAGCATTTT. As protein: CASSRDGVQPQHF.

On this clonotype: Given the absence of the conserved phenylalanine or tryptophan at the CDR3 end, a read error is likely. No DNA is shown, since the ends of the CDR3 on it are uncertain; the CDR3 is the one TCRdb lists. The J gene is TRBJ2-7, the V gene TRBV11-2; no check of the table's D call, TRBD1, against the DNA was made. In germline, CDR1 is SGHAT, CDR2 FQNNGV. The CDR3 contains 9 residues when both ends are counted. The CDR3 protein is CASSSTGGY.

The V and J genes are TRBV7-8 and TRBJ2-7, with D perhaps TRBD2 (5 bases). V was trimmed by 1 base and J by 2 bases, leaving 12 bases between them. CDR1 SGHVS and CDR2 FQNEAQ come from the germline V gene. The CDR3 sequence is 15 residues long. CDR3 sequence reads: CASSLDGPGAYEQYF. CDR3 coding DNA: TGTGCCAGCAGCTTAGACGGACCCGGGGCCTACGAGCAGTACTTC.

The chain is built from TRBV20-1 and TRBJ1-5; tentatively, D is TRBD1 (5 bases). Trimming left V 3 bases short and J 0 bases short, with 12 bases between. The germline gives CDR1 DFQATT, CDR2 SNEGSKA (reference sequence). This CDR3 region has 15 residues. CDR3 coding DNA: TGCAGTGCTAGCGGTGGGACTGATAGCAATCAGCCCCAGCATTTT. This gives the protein CSASGGTDSNQPQHF.

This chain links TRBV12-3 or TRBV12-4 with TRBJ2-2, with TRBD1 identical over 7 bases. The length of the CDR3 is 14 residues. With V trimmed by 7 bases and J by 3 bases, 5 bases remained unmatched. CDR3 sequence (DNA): TGTGCCAGCACCACAGGGGCCCACACCGGGGAGCTGTTTTTT. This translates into CASTTGAHTGELFF.

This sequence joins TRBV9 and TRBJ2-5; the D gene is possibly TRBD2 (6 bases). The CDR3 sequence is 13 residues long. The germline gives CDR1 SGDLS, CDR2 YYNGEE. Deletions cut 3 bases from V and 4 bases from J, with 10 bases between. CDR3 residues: CASSGGVGETQYF. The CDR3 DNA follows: TGTGCCAGCAGCGGGGGGGTGGGAGAGACCCAGTACTTC. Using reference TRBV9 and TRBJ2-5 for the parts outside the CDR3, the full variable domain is DSGVTQTPKHLITATGQRVTLRCSPRSGDLSVYWYQQSLDQGLQFLIQYYNGEERAKGNILERFSAQQFPDLHSELNLSSLELGDSALYFCASSGGVGETQYFGPGTRLLVL.

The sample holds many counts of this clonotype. The CDR3, as DNA: TGTGCCAGCAGCTTGACAGGGGACACCTACGAGCAGTACTTC. The encoded protein is CASSLTGDTYEQYF. This rearrangement joins TRBV7-9 to TRBJ2-7, with 8 positions matching TRBD1. CDR3 length equals 14 residues. Germline values: CDR1 SEHNR, CDR2 FQNEAQ (reference sequence). Trimming at V came to 3 bases and at J to 2 bases, leaving 3 bases not matched to a gene.

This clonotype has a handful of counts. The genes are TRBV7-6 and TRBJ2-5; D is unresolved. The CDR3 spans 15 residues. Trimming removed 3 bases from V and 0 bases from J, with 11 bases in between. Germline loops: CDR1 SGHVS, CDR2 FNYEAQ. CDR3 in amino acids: CASSLRSSYQETQYF. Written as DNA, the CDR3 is TGTGCCAGCAGCTTGAGGAGTTCGTACCAAGAGACCCAGTACTTC.

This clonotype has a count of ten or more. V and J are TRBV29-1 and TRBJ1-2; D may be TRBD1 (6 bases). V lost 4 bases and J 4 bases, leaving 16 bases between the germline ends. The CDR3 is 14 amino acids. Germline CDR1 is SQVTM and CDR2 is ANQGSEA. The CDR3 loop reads CSVVLGGASYGYTF. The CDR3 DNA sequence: TGCAGCGTTGTCCTGGGGGGGGCGAGCTATGGCTACACCTTC.

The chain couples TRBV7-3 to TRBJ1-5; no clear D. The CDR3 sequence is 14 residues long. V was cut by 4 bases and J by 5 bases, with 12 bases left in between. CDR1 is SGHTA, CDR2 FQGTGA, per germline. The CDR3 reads CASSYNDTDQPQHF. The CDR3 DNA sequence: TGTGCCAGCAGCTACAATGACACGGATCAGCCCCAGCATTTT.

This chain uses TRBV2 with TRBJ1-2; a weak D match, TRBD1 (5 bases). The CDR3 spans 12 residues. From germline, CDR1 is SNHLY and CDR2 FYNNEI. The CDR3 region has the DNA TGTGGCAGGGACCGGTCGGAGTCTGGCTACACCTTC. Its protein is CGRDRSESGYTF.

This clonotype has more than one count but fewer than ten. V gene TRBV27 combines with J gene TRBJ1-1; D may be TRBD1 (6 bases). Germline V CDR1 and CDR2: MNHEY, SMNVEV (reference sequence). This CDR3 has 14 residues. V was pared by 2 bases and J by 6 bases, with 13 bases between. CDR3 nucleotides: TGTGCCAGCAGTTTACGAAACAGGGCGGCTGAAGCTTTCTTT. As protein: CASSLRNRAAEAFF.

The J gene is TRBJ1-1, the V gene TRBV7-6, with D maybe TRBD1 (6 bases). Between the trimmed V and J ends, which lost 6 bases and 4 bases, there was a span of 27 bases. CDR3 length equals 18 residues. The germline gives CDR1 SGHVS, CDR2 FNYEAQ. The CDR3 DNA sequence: TGTGCCAGCAGTTACTCGGTCCCCGGGACACCTCTTGGCACTGAAGCTTTCTTT. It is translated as CASSYSVPGTPLGTEAFF.

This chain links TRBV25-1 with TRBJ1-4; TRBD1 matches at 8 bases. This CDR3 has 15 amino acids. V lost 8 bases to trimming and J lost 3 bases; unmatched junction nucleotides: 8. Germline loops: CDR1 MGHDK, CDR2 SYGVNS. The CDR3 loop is CASYDRGEANEKLFF. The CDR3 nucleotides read TGTGCCAGCTACGACAGGGGAGAGGCTAATGAAAAACTGTTTTTT.

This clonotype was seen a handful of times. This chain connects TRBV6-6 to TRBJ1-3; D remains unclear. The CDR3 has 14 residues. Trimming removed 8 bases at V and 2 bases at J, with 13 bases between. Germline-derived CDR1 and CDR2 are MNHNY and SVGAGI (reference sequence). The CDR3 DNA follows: TGTGCCAGCTGTCGGTTTGGGGCTGGAAACACCATATATTTT. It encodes CASCRFGAGNTIYF.

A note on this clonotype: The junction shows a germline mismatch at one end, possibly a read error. For the CDR3, the DNA is TGTGCCAGCAGCCCCTTAAGGTCTCGGGCAGGGGTCTCCTTCGAGCAGTACTTC. It codes for CASSPLRSRAGVSFEQYF. The gene calls are TRBV7-3 and TRBJ2-7, with TRBD1 as a possible D gene (6 bases). There are 18 residues in the CDR3. Germline CDR1 and CDR2: SGHTA and FQGTGA.

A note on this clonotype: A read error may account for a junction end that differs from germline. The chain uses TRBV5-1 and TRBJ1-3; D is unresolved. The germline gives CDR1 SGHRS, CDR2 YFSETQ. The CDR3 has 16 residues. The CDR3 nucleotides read TGCGCCGGCAGCTTGGACCGAGGCAGCTCTGGAAACACCATATATTTT. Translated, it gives CAGSLDRGSSGNTIYF.